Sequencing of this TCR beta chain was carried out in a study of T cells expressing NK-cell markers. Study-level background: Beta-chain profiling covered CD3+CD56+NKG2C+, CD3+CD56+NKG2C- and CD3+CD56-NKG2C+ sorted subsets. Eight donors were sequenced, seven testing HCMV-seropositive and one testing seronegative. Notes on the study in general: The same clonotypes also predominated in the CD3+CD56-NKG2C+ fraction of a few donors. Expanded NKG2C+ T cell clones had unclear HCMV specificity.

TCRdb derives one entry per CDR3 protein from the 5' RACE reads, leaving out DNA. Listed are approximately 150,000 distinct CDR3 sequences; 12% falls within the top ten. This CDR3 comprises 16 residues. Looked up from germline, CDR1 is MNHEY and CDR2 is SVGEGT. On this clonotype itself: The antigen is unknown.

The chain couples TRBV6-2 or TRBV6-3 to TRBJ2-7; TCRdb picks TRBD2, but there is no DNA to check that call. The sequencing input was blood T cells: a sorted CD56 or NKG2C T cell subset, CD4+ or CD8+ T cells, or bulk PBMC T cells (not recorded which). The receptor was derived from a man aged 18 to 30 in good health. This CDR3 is CASSYSALAGQYEQYF.